Shown below are 4 T cell receptor beta chains from a single sample sequenced in a study of OX40 agonist ivuxolimab in advanced cancers. Produced via immunoSEQ multiplex PCR; TCRdb's table is partial and in-frame only. The table records about 75,000 clones, about 92% of them present only once. Sequenced material: CD4+ or CD8+ T cells sorted from blood, taken in a trial of the OX40 agonist ivuxolimab. The receptors were sampled from an adult with an advanced solid tumor such as melanoma, head and neck, liver or kidney cancer.

V and J are TRBV29-1 and TRBJ2-5, with unresolved D. CDR3 size: 13 residues. V was trimmed by 4 bases and J by 5 bases, leaving 14 bases between them. Germline CDR1 SQVTM, CDR2 ANQGSEA. The CDR3 DNA reads TGCAGCGTTGTGGGCAGTTTGGGGGAGACCCAGTACTTC. It is translated as CSVVGSLGETQYF.

The rearrangement uses TRBV28 and TRBJ1-1; 8 bases map to TRBD1. Per germline, CDR1 MDHEN and CDR2 SYDVKM. The CDR3 length is 12 residues. Trimming at V came to 7 bases and at J to 7 bases, leaving 5 bases not matched to a gene. CDR3 loop: CASTVTGGEAFF. CDR3 nucleotides: TGTGCCAGCACCGTCACAGGGGGTGAAGCTTTCTTT.

The V and J genes are TRBV7-2 and TRBJ2-3; TRBD2 agrees at 14 bases. CDR1 and CDR2 (germline): SGHTA, FQGNSA. The J segment lost 5 bases and the V segment lost 5 bases, leaving 6 bases of the junction unmatched. This CDR3 is 16 amino acids long. CDR3 residues: CASSGTSGSLKDTQYF. CDR3 DNA: TGTGCCAGCAGCGGGACTAGCGGGAGTCTAAAAGATACGCAGTATTTT.

J is TRBJ1-2 and V is TRBV5-4; 10 bases agree with TRBD1. Germline CDR1 and CDR2: SGHNT and YYREEE (reference sequence). J was trimmed by 5 bases and V by 4 bases; bases with no gene match: 5. The CDR3 is 14 residues long. The CDR3 bases are TGTGCCAGCAGCCTAGACAGGGGGCCGTATGGCTACACCTTC. Its translation: CASSLDRGPYGYTF.